This T cell receptor beta chain was recovered during a study of blood T cell repertoires in COVID-19. Study-wide context: Sites across the United States, Italy and Spain contributed samples from acute and convalescent COVID-19.

Per germline, CDR1 SGHAT and CDR2 FQNNGV. This CDR3 has 12 amino acids. Germline trimming cut 7 bases from V and 6 bases from J; bases unmatched to any gene: 2. All enrollees were about 18 to 90 years old and from approximately 24 US areas. Clinical history as reported by participants underpinned cohort assignment. In the original analysis: Reference gene primer amplification gave nucleated cell count estimates. Sequencing was performed with immunoSEQ multiplex PCR; in TCRdb, only in-frame clones are kept and a portion is missing. V, J and clone size were drawn from that table, and D and trimming were deduced from the DNA. The table has about 240,000 clones, approximately 90% seen once.

Sample: PBMCs or T cells enriched from blood (not recorded which). The clonotype was recovered from a woman in her twenties or thirties who had recovered from COVID-19. The rearrangement links TRBV11-2 to TRBJ2-1; 8 bases are a match to TRBD2. As DNA, the CDR3 is TGTGCCAGCAATCTAGCGGGCAATGAGCAGTTCTTC. It encodes CASNLAGNEQFF.